This TCR beta chain was sequenced during a study of CD8 T cells in Susac syndrome. The study, taken as a whole, reports: It was acknowledged in the study that the number of individuals who were included in its TCR sequencing and HLA analysis was relatively small.

Purification of the CD8+ and CD4+ T cells relied on negative isolation, and TEMRA cells underwent FACS enrichment. A remark on this clonotype: Its antigen is as yet unknown.

This CDR3 is 14 amino acids long. Trimming pared 6 bases from V and 8 bases from J, leaving 19 bases between. The germline V gene has CDR1 SQVTM and CDR2 ANQGSEA. RNA in amounts of roughly 0.5 to 1 ug was reverse transcribed with random hexamers. A multiplex approach, immunoSEQ multiplex PCR, amplified TCR beta CDR3 across 54 Vbeta and 13 Jbeta. TCRdb reanalysed the immunoSEQ multiplex PCR reads using MiXCR and keeps one entry per CDR3 protein. The sample contains 200,000 or so distinct CDR3 sequences, over 90% of which appear only once. The V gene is TRBV29-1, the J gene TRBJ1-4; TRBD1 might be the D (6 bases). The sequencing sample was made of CD4+ T cells from PBMCs. This sequence originates from a human donor with multiple sclerosis. This CDR3 reads CSVGAGGFGEKLFF. DNA for the CDR3: TGCAGCGTGGGGGCTGGGGGGTTTGGGGAAAAACTGTTTTTT.